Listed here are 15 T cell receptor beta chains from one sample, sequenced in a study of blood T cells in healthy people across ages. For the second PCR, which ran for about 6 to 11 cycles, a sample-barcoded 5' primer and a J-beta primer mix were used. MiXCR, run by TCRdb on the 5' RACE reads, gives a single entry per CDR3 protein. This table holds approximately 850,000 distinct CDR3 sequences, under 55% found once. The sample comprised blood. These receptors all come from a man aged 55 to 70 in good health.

The CDR3 is CASSQPGEAYEQYF. The CDR3 DNA sequence: TGTGCCAGCAGCCAACCAGGGGAGGCCTACGAGCAGTACTTC. V gene TRBV7-6 combines with J gene TRBJ2-7; perhaps D is TRBD1 or TRBD2 (6 bases each). Per the germline V gene, CDR1 is SGHVS and CDR2 is FNYEAQ. The CDR3 totals 14 residues. Deletions cut 5 bases from V and 2 bases from J, with 13 bases between.

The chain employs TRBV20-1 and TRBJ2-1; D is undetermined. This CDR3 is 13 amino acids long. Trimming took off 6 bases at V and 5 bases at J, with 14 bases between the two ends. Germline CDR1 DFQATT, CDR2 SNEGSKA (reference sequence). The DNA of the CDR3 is TGCAGTGCCTCACGCGGCTGGGACAATGAGCAGTTCTTC. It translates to CSASRGWDNEQFF.

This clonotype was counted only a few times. CDR3 sequence: CASSRGRQDSYGYTF. The CDR3 DNA sequence: TGTGCCAGCAGTAGAGGTCGACAGGACTCCTATGGCTACACCTTC. The chain combines TRBV12-3 or TRBV12-4 with TRBJ1-2; perhaps TRBD1 as D (6 bases). Between the trimmed V and J ends, which lost 5 bases and 4 bases, there was a span of 17 bases. The CDR3 spans 15 residues.

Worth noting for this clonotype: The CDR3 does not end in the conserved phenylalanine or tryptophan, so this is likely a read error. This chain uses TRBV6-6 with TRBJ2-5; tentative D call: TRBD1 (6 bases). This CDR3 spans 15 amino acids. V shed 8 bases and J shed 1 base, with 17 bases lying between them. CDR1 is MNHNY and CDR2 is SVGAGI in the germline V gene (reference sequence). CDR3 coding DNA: TGTGCCAGCGCCCTAGGACAGTACCTCCAAGAGACCCAGTACGTC. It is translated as CASALGQYLQETQYV.

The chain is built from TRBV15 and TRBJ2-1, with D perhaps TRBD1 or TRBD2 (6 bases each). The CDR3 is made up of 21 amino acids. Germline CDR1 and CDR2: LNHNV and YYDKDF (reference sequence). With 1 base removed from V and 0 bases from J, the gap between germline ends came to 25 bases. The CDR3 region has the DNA TGTGCCACCAGCAGAGTGGGGCATTTGGGGGGCCAATCGAGCTCCTACAATGAGCAGTTCTTC. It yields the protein CATSRVGHLGGQSSSYNEQFF.

The CDR3 loop is CASSPPGQARTGELFF. In nucleotides, the CDR3 is TGCGCCAGCAGCCCTCCGGGACAGGCCCGTACCGGGGAGCTGTTTTTT. The chain joins TRBV4-3 to TRBJ2-2; TRBD1 aligns across 8 bases. V trimming: 4 bases; J trimming: 5 bases; junction bases outside the gene matches: 9. This CDR3 has 16 amino acids. CDR1 and CDR2 from the germline V gene are LGHNA and YSLEER.

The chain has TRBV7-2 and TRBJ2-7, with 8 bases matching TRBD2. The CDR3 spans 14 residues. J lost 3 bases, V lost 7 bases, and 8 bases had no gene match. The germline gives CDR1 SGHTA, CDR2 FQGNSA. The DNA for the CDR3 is TGTGCCAGCAAGGAGGGACTAGGAATCTACGAGCAGTACTTC. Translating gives CASKEGLGIYEQYF.

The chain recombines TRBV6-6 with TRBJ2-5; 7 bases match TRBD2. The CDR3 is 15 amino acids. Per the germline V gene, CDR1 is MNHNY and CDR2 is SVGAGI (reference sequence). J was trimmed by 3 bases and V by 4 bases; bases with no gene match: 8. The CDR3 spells CASSWPMGREETQYF. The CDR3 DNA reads TGTGCCAGCAGTTGGCCGATGGGGAGGGAAGAGACCCAGTACTTC.

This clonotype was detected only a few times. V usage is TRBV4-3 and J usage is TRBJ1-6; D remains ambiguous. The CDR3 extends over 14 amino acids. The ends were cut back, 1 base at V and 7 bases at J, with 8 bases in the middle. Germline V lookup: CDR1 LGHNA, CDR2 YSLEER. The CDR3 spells CASSQVRPNSPLHF. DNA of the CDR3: TGCGCCAGCAGCCAAGTACGGCCCAATTCACCCCTCCACTTT.

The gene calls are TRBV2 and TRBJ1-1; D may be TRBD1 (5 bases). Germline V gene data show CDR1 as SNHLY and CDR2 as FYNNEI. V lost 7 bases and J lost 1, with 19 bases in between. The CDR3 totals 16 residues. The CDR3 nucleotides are TGTGCCAGCACTCTCAGGGCTGCGGCGACGAACACTGAAGCTTTCTTT. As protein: CASTLRAAATNTEAFF. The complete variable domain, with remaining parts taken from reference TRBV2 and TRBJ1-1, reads EPEVTQTPSHQVTQMGQEVILRCVPISNHLYFYWYRQILGQKVEFLVSFYNNEISEKSEIFDDQFSVERPDGSNFTLKIRSTKLEDSAMYFCASTLRAAATNTEAFFGQGTRLTVV.

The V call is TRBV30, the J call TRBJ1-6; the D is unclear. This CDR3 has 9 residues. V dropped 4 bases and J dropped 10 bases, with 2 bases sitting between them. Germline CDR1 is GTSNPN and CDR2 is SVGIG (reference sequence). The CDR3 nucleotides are TGTGCCTGGACCTCACCCCTCCACTTT. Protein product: CAWTSPLHF.

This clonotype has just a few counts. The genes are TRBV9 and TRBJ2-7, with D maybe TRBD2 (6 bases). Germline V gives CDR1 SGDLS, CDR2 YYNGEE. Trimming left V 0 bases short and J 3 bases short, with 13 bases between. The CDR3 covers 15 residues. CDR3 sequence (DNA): TGTGCCAGCAGCGTAGATGCGGGGCTAGGCTACGAGCAGTACTTC. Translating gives CASSVDAGLGYEQYF.

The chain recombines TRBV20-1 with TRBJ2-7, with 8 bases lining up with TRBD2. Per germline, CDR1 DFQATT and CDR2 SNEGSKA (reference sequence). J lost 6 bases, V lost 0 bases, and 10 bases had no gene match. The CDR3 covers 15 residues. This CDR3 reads CSAREPGLEFVEQYF. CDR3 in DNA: TGCAGTGCTAGAGAACCGGGACTAGAATTCGTCGAGCAGTACTTC.

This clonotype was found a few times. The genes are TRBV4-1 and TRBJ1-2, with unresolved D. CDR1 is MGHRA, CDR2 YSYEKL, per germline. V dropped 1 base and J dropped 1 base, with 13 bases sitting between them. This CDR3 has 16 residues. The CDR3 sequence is CASSQGAAANNYGYTF. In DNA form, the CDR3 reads TGCGCCAGCAGCCAAGGGGCGGCCGCCAATAACTATGGCTACACCTTC.

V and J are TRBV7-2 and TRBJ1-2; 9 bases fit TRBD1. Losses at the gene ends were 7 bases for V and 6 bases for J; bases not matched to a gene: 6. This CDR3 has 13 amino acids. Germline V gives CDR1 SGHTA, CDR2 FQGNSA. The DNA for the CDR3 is TGTGCCAGCAACAAGGGACAGGGAAATGGCTACACCTTC. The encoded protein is CASNKGQGNGYTF.